This T cell receptor beta chain was captured in a study of neurological immune-mediated disorders. Findings and caveats of the study: Multiple sclerosis was found to have the least TCR clonal expansion, below healthy controls, and HTLV-1-associated myelopathy the most.

Time point: technical triplicate 2. The sorted-subset TCR libraries were prepared using about 1 million CD4+ or CD8+ T cells as the starting material. This clonotype was seen at least ten times. What it recognizes is unknown. The cDNA was generated through 5'RACE incorporating 10-nucleotide random UMIs. Over 190 million TCR-beta sequences (from 15-18 subjects) were yielded by each sequencing run. Each CDR3 protein is one row after TCRdb ran MiXCR on the 5' RACE reads. The sample has fewer than 40,000 distinct CDR3 sequences, 10% to 15% seen once; the top ten hold about 5.7%. The V and J ends lost 11 bases and 3 bases, in that order; junction bases with no gene match: 13. The CDR3 sequence is 14 residues long. The V gene's germline CDR1 is ENHRY and CDR2 SYGVKD.

This sequence joins TRBV10-3 and TRBJ2-7, with TRBD2 matching 7 bases. Sequenced sample: CD4+ T cells from blood. The clonotype comes from a female donor with HTLV-1-associated myelopathy (HAM/TSP). The CDR3 nucleotides are TGTGCCGTCCGGTCTGGCGGGAGCATCTACGAGCAGTACTTC. Its protein product is CAVRSGGSIYEQYF.